This T cell receptor beta chain was profiled in a study of cytomegalovirus exposure and HLA in healthy donors. Study overall: HLA-typed donors were the source of approximately 85 million unique TCRs, which an early data release held. Study-level findings and limits: Most TCR sequences were seen very rarely across donors, but some public TCRs occurred in many. The authors considered a cluster of highly shared sequence variants likely to be a sequencing artifact.

This clone was counted a single time. Its antigen is currently unknown. V shed 7 bases, J shed 0 bases, and the junction held 10 bases outside the gene matches. The CDR3 contains 16 residues. Both 60 Vbeta primers and 13 Jbeta primers went into the PCR. TCRdb's copy holds only in-frame clones and misses some; the assay was immunoSEQ multiplex PCR. The sample holds 110,000 to 150,000 clones, 70% to 85% seen once. This receptor was obtained from a woman between 40 and 50 years old in good health and CMV-seronegative. The V call is TRBV23-1, the J call TRBJ2-3, with 7 bases that match TRBD1. TRBV23-1 is marked as an open reading frame, function uncertain. The sequenced sample consisted of PBMCs. This chain's CDR3 is CASKKRGRASTDTQYF. In nucleotides, the CDR3 is TGCGCCAGCAAAAAAAGGGGGCGCGCTAGCACAGATACGCAGTATTTT.